The clone carrying this T cell receptor (beta chain) was found many times. The data were taken from a study of T-cell reconstitution after alpha-beta-depleted transplantation in children. Trimming left V 0 bases short and J 6 bases short, with 11 bases between. The germline CDR1 and CDR2 sequences are LGHDT and YNNKEL (reference sequence). The CDR3 consists of 14 residues. Preparing the TCRbeta library involved the use of unique molecular identifiers. MiXCR was run by TCRdb on the PCR reads, yielding one entry per CDR3 protein. This repertoire shows hundreds of thousands of distinct CDR3 sequences, around 13% found once; its top ten account for approximately 5.4%.

The input for sequencing was PBMCs from the stem cell graft donor, taken from the stem cell graft. The gene calls are TRBV3-1 and TRBJ1-2; tentative D call: TRBD1 (5 bases). The receptor's source is a human donor who donated a stem cell graft to a child with combined immunodeficiency. The CDR3 DNA is TGTGCCAGCAGCCAAGAGACAGCTAGACATGGCTACACCTTC. Translated, it gives CASSQETARHGYTF.